Listed below are T cell receptor beta chains from one sample, sequenced in a study of OX40 agonist ivuxolimab in advanced cancers. Repertoires were generated with immunoSEQ multiplex PCR, while TCRdb's copy carries only in-frame clones and drops some. The sample carries approximately 50,000 clones, roughly 84% recorded once. The sequences come from CD4+ or CD8+ T cells sorted from blood, collected in a trial of the OX40 agonist ivuxolimab. The origin of the receptors is an adult with an advanced solid tumor such as melanoma, head and neck, liver or kidney cancer. Both conserved end residues are part of each CDR3.

CDR3: CASSDFAGTVKTVTDTQYF; V: TRBV6-4; J: TRBJ2-3
CDR3: CASSPERTGNTIYF; V: TRBV18; J: TRBJ1-3
CDR3: CASSLSRGSDTQYF; V: TRBV27; J: TRBJ2-3
CDR3: CASSDDRESYEQYF; V: TRBV7-2; J: TRBJ2-7
CDR3: CASSVGFSDRGGNTIYF; V: TRBV9; J: TRBJ1-3
CDR3: CASSLDTLAPNYGYTF; V: TRBV5-1; J: TRBJ1-2
CDR3: CASRGQGAAGELFF; V: TRBV19; J: TRBJ2-2
CDR3: CSGIRRASTDTQYF; V: TRBV29-1; J: TRBJ2-3
CDR3: CASGLDGRDTQYF; V: TRBV12-5; J: TRBJ2-3
CDR3: CASSLGFSQETQYF; V: TRBV7-2; J: TRBJ2-5
CDR3: CASRPGGYQETQYF; V: TRBV28; J: TRBJ2-5
CDR3: CASSLGVGGSGANVLTF; V: TRBV7-2; J: TRBJ2-6
CDR3: CATSRDLALRQPQHF; V: TRBV15; J: TRBJ1-5
CDR3: CASSLDLGLADAETQYF; V: TRBV7-2; J: TRBJ2-5
CDR3: CASSLKSNYGYTF; V: TRBV5-1; J: TRBJ1-2
CDR3: CASSFGGQADTQYF; V: TRBV7-3; J: TRBJ2-3
CDR3: CASSQTLTGRDEQFF; V: TRBV14; J: TRBJ2-1
CDR3: CASSQTGQGWDTQYF; V: TRBV4-1; J: TRBJ2-3
CDR3: CASSLGDGYNEQFF; V: TRBV7-2; J: TRBJ2-1
CDR3: CASSIGQTRNQPQHF; V: TRBV19; J: TRBJ1-5
CDR3: CASRRNSNEQFF; V: TRBV5-4; J: TRBJ2-1
CDR3: CASSRQAGTNTGELFF; V: TRBV18; J: TRBJ2-2
CDR3: CASSPTLTYEQYF; V: TRBV28; J: TRBJ2-7
CDR3: CSVAAGSTDTQYF; V: TRBV29-1; J: TRBJ2-3
CDR3: CATGLAGGLGEQYF; V: TRBV28; J: TRBJ2-7
CDR3: CAWSTGQNEKLFF; V: TRBV30; J: TRBJ1-4